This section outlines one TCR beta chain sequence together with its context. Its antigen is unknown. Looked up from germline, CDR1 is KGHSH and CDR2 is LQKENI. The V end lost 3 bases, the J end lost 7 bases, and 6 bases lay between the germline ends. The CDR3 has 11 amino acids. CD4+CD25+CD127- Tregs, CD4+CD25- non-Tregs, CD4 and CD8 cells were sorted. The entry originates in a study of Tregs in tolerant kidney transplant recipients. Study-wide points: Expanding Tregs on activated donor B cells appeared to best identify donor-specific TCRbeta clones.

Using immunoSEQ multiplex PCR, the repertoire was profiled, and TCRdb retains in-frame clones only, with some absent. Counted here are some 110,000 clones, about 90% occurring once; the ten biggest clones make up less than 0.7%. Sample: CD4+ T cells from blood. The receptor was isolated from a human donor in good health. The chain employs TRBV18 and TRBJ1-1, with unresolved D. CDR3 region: CASSPRGEAFF. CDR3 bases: TGTGCCAGCTCACCCCGGGGTGAAGCTTTCTTT.